This T cell receptor beta chain was retrieved from a study of T cell responses to AZD1222 COVID-19 vaccine. Sequencing used immunoSEQ multiplex PCR; TCRdb keeps in-frame clones, though not all of them. The data contain roughly 80,000 clones, 92% of them singletons. Per germline, CDR1 SQVTM and CDR2 ANQGSEA. This CDR3 has 15 amino acids. Trimming at V came to 7 bases and at J to 0 bases, leaving 11 bases not matched to a gene. The chain uses TRBV29-1 and TRBJ1-1, with 7 bases that match TRBD1. The material was peripheral blood, obtained on day 0 of AZD1222 vaccination. The source of this sequence is an adult in good health. The CDR3 sequence is CSGCGGTDMNTEAFF. The CDR3 region has the DNA TGCAGCGGGTGTGGGGGGACAGACATGAACACTGAAGCTTTCTTT.